These 8 T cell receptor beta chains originate from one sample sequenced in a study of cytomegalovirus exposure and HLA in healthy donors. Only in-frame clones appear in the TCRdb table, and some are missing; sequencing was by immunoSEQ multiplex PCR. The profile shows tens of thousands of clones, approximately 97% of them singletons. The sample was PBMCs. These receptors came from a woman younger than 35 in good health and CMV-seropositive.

The V and J genes are TRBV5-1 and TRBJ1-3; D possibly corresponds to TRBD1 (6 bases). Per germline, CDR1 SGHRS and CDR2 YFSETQ. Trimming took off 4 bases at V and 3 bases at J, with 11 bases between the two ends. This CDR3 has 14 amino acids. Here the CDR3 reads CASSAQGHGNTIYF. The CDR3 nucleotides read TGCGCCAGCAGCGCCCAGGGACATGGAAACACCATATATTTT.

V is TRBV19 and J is TRBJ1-5; a weak D match, TRBD1 (6 bases). Per germline, CDR1 LNHDA and CDR2 SQIVND (reference sequence). This CDR3 is built from 15 residues. V was shortened by 3 bases and J by 3 bases, with 12 bases between the two germline ends. The CDR3 reads CASSIYRDNNQPQHF. CDR3 sequence (DNA): TGTGCCAGTAGTATCTACCGGGACAACAATCAGCCCCAGCATTTT.

J is TRBJ1-2 and V is TRBV30, with TRBD1 as a possible D gene (6 bases). The germline V and J ends were trimmed by 0 bases and 3 bases, with 11 bases remaining between them. CDR3 length equals 14 residues. The germline V gene encodes CDR1 GTSNPN and CDR2 SVGIG (reference sequence). The CDR3 is CAWSVHRVDYGYTF. As DNA, the CDR3 is TGTGCCTGGAGTGTACACAGGGTTGACTATGGCTACACCTTC.

The chain combines TRBV19 with TRBJ2-1, with D tentatively TRBD2 (6 bases). The length of the CDR3 is 16 residues. Germline CDR1 reads LNHDA; CDR2 reads SQIVND (reference sequence). The V end was cut by 9 bases, the J end by 0 bases, with 18 bases between. As DNA, the CDR3 is TGTGCCAGGACCGTACTAGCTCCGAGCTCCTACAATGAGCAGTTCTTC. Amino acids: CARTVLAPSSYNEQFF.

This chain links TRBV7-9 with TRBJ2-5; D gene ambiguous. Trimming left V 4 bases short and J 1 base short, with 16 bases between. CDR1 and CDR2 (germline): SEHNR, FQNEAQ (reference sequence). The CDR3 has 16 residues. This chain's CDR3 is CASSSDSALTQETQYF. The CDR3 DNA reads TGTGCCAGCAGCTCCGACTCGGCATTGACCCAAGAGACCCAGTACTTC.

The chain is built from TRBV9 and TRBJ2-3, with D perhaps matching TRBD1 (5 bases). Trimming pared 0 bases from V and 1 base from J, leaving 9 bases between. CDR1 is SGDLS and CDR2 is YYNGEE in the germline V gene. This CDR3 is built from 15 residues. CDR3 in amino acids: CASSVETARTDTQYF. CDR3 bases: TGTGCCAGCAGCGTAGAGACAGCCCGCACAGATACGCAGTATTTT.

V gene TRBV27 combines with J gene TRBJ2-3, with 13 bases lining up with TRBD2. The CDR3 extends over 16 amino acids. Germline-derived CDR1 and CDR2 are MNHEY and SMNVEV (reference sequence). The V segment lost 5 bases and the J segment 5 bases; nucleotides outside the gene matches: 7. The CDR3 nucleotides read TGTGCCAGCAGTCCCCGGACTAGCGGGAGAATAGATACGCAGTATTTT. Its translation is CASSPRTSGRIDTQYF.

This rearrangement joins TRBV5-6 to TRBJ2-7, with D possibly matching TRBD1 (5 bases). Germline-derived CDR1 and CDR2 are SGHDT and YYEEEE. The CDR3 totals 13 residues. Trimming left V 0 bases short and J 4 bases short, with 8 bases between. As DNA, the CDR3 is TGTGCCAGCAGCTTGGAGGGGATATACGAGCAGTACTTC. The encoded protein is CASSLEGIYEQYF. The full variable domain, completed using reference TRBV5-6 and TRBJ2-7, is DAGVTQSPTHLIKTRGQQVTLRCSPKSGHDTVSWYQQALGQGPQFIFQYYEEEERQRGNFPDRFSGHQFPNYSSELNVNALLLGDSALYLCASSLEGIYEQYFGPGTRLTVT.